This T cell receptor (beta chain) was captured in a study of shared clonotypes between healthy human individuals. Regarding the study as a whole: The study's rarefaction showed incomplete sorted-subset sequencing despite large depth. Roughly 5% of naive CD4 clonotypes were common to several donors.

Execution of the assay was at deep level. Data came from immunoSEQ multiplex PCR; TCRdb stores just in-frame clones and leaves some out. The sample has about 2.4 million clones, approximately 94% seen once. CD45RA+ naive and CD45RA-negative memory subsets were separated from CD4+ cells. V was cut by 7 bases and J by 1 base, with 17 bases left in between. Germline V gene data show CDR1 as SGHRS and CDR2 as YFSETQ. This CDR3 is 15 amino acids long. About this clone itself: What it recognizes is unknown.

The source material was naive CD4+ T cells from PBMCs. Subset denoted: CD45RA+ positively selected. The V and J genes are TRBV5-1 and TRBJ1-1; weak D call: TRBD1 (5 bases). The receptor was isolated from a man between 18 and 35 years old in good health. Some clones in this sample may be carry-over from other donors' samples. CDR3 sequence: CASYRISGQNTEAFF. Written as DNA, the CDR3 is TGCGCCAGCTACAGGATTTCGGGTCAGAACACTGAAGCTTTCTTT.